This TCR beta chain was retrieved from a study of regulatory T cells in long-lasting Graves disease. V shed 6 bases, J shed 4 bases, and the junction held 14 bases outside the gene matches. This CDR3 contains 15 residues. Per the germline V gene, CDR1 is DFQATT and CDR2 is SNEGSKA (reference sequence). Regarding the study as a whole: Newly diagnosed patients had higher TCR diversity than persistent Graves' patients did. Fewer public clonotypes were shared by new patients (966) than by persistent patients (approximately 2,700).

Time point denoted: persistent/refractory GD, antithyroid drugs over 5 years with positive TRAb. Extracted RNA from PBMCs served as the source of the TCR library. About this clonotype itself: As yet, its antigen is unknown.

The TCR beta library used iRepertoire HTBI primers with Arm-PCR amplification of CDR3. TCRdb redid the calling of the multiplex PCR reads with MiXCR, one entry per CDR3 protein. Here the sample spans 650,000 to 700,000 distinct CDR3 sequences, about 32% being singletons. This specimen was peripheral blood mononuclear cells (PBMCs), taken when the disease was refractory, from a patient treated with antithyroid drugs. The origin of this receptor is a female donor with Graves disease. This chain uses TRBV20-1 with TRBJ1-1, with 7 nucleotides matching TRBD1. CDR3: CSATRDSRRSTEAFF. CDR3 coding DNA: TGCAGTGCGACCCGGGACAGCAGAAGGTCCACTGAAGCTTTCTTT.